Each of the 20 T cell receptor beta chains below was sequenced from the same sample in a study of T-cell reconstitution after alpha-beta-depleted transplantation in children. A TCRbeta library incorporating unique molecular identifiers was prepared. One entry per CDR3 protein, called by TCRdb with MiXCR from the PCR reads. The sample holds about 900,000 distinct CDR3 sequences, about 31% seen once. This sample comprised PBMCs, mostly from graft donor cells, obtained 360 days after TCRalphabeta/CD19-depleted stem cell transplant. Receptor source: a boy in the first two years of life who had a stem cell transplant for SCID, so the T cells may come from the graft donor.

This chain uses TRBV28 with TRBJ1-1; D is possibly TRBD1 (6 bases). Germline CDR1 MDHEN, CDR2 SYDVKM. V gave up 4 bases and J gave up 4 bases, with 10 bases separating them. This CDR3 has 13 amino acids. The DNA for the CDR3 is TGTGCCAGCAGTTCTGGACAGTTCACTGAAGCTTTCTTT. Residues: CASSSGQFTEAFF.

This clonotype was counted a few times. V and J are TRBV12-3 or TRBV12-4 and TRBJ1-1; D unclear. The CDR3 is 12 residues long. V was cut by 6 bases and J by 4 bases, with 9 bases left in between. In DNA form, the CDR3 reads TGTGCCAGCAGCTTGACGTCCACTGAAGCTTTCTTT. Encoded protein: CASSLTSTEAFF.

Only a few counts were recorded for this clonotype. The chain employs TRBV24-1 and TRBJ2-1; 7 bases map to TRBD1. The CDR3 runs to 15 residues. Germline loops: CDR1 KGHDR, CDR2 SFDVKD. With 6 bases clipped from V and 8 bases from J, the junction kept 12 bases outside the gene matches. In DNA, the CDR3 is TGTGCCACCAGTTCTACTTCGACAGGGATTCATGAGCAGTTCTTC. It codes for CATSSTSTGIHEQFF.

This chain links TRBV5-1 with TRBJ2-7; D possibly uses TRBD1 or TRBD2 (5 bases each). The germline V gene encodes CDR1 SGHRS and CDR2 YFSETQ. The CDR3 totals 13 residues. Trimming cost V 1 base and J 5 bases, with 10 bases left between them. The CDR3 nucleotides are TGCGCCAGCAGCTTGTTATGGGGGAACGAGCAGTACTTC. This encodes CASSLLWGNEQYF.

The chain joins TRBV5-5 to TRBJ2-1; D is unresolved. Trimming stripped 2 bases from V and 1 base from J, with 10 bases between. Germline CDR1 is SGHKS and CDR2 is YYEKEE (reference sequence). This CDR3 spans 15 amino acids. CDR3: CASSLQWGSYNEQFF. In DNA form, the CDR3 reads TGTGCCAGCAGCTTACAGTGGGGATCCTACAATGAGCAGTTCTTC.

This sequence joins TRBV9 and TRBJ2-6; tentatively, D is TRBD2 (7 bases). The germline V gene encodes CDR1 SGDLS and CDR2 YYNGEE. The CDR3 has 15 amino acids. The V and J ends lost 3 bases and 4 bases respectively, with 11 bases between them. The CDR3 spells CASSARGAGANVLTF. CDR3 nucleotide sequence: TGTGCCAGCAGCGCCCGGGGGGCCGGGGCCAACGTCCTGACTTTC.

The chain uses TRBV6-5 and TRBJ1-1; D is possibly TRBD1 (6 bases). In germline, CDR1 is MNHEY, CDR2 SVGAGI. The CDR3 loop spans 13 amino acids. With 2 bases removed from V and 11 bases from J, the gap between germline ends came to 15 bases. The CDR3: CASSYGQGMKAFF. For the CDR3, the DNA is TGTGCCAGCAGTTACGGGCAGGGGATGAAGGCTTTCTTT.

This clonotype has a handful of counts. The V gene is TRBV24-1, the J gene TRBJ2-3, with 9 bases identical to TRBD1. Germline CDR1 and CDR2: KGHDR and SFDVKD. The CDR3 loop spans 17 amino acids. V was pared by 3 bases and J by 5 bases, with 11 bases of the junction left unmatched. The CDR3 DNA reads as TGTGCCACCAGTGATCGGATCCGGGACAGGGACGAAGATACGCAGTATTTT. Its protein is CATSDRIRDRDEDTQYF.

The table lists this clonotype with a few counts. V and J are TRBV7-8 and TRBJ1-1; D is uncertain. The CDR3 is made up of 13 amino acids. Trimming removed 2 bases from V and 7 bases from J, with 11 bases in between. From germline, CDR1 is SGHVS and CDR2 FQNEAQ. The CDR3 protein is CASSLTGWGEAFF. DNA of the CDR3: TGTGCCAGCAGCTTAACCGGGTGGGGTGAAGCTTTCTTT.

This chain links TRBV5-1 with TRBJ2-3, with 9 bases fitting TRBD2. The V gene end was trimmed by 0 bases and the J gene end by 7 bases; junction bases not matched to a gene: 6. This CDR3 region has 15 residues. CDR1 is SGHRS, CDR2 YFSETQ, per germline. The CDR3 region is CASSLDAGGWYTQYF. The CDR3 DNA follows: TGCGCCAGCAGCTTGGATGCGGGGGGGTGGTATACGCAGTATTTT.

This clonotype was counted between two and nine times. The rearrangement links TRBV5-1 to TRBJ2-5; D uncertain. V was pared by 0 bases and J by 5 bases, with 11 bases between. Germline V gene sequence: CDR1 SGHRS, CDR2 YFSETQ. The CDR3 covers 14 residues. The CDR3 sequence is CASSLEPVGETQYF. The CDR3 DNA reads as TGCGCCAGCAGCTTGGAGCCTGTGGGGGAGACCCAGTACTTC.

The rearrangement uses TRBV5-1 and TRBJ1-2; 8 bases are shared with TRBD1. CDR3 size: 19 residues. Germline values: CDR1 SGHRS, CDR2 YFSETQ. After removal of 0 bases from V and 0 bases from J, the junction contained 13 bases not matched to a gene. DNA for the CDR3: TGCGCCAGCAGCTTGGCGGGACGGGACAGGACAGTTTCTAACTATGGCTACACCTTC. Residues: CASSLAGRDRTVSNYGYTF.

This clonotype was detected only a few times. Its ends do not fully match the called genes, so a read error is possible. V and J are TRBV7-6 and TRBJ2-7; a weak D match, TRBD1 (6 bases). CDR1 SGHVS and CDR2 FNYEAQ come from the germline V gene. The CDR3 is 13 residues long. CDR3 protein: CASTLGQSYEQYF. CDR3 nucleotides: TGTGCCAGCACCTTAGGACAGTCCTACGAGCAGTACTTC. Based on the CDR3 plus reference TRBV7-6 and TRBJ2-7, the full variable domain is GAGVSQSPRYKVTKRGQDVALRCDPISGHVSLYWYRQALGQGPEFLTYFNYEAQQDKSGLPNDRFSAERPEGSISTLTIQRTEQRDSAMYRCASTLGQSYEQYFGPGTRLTVT.

This clonotype has only a few counts. This chain joins TRBV5-1 and TRBJ2-5; TRBD2 is a possible D gene (6 bases). The V gene's germline CDR1 is SGHRS and CDR2 YFSETQ. The CDR3 is 14 amino acids. V shed 4 bases and J shed 4 bases, with 14 bases lying between them. This chain's CDR3 is CASSDRGKAETQYF. The CDR3 bases are TGCGCCAGCAGCGATCGGGGGAAAGCAGAGACCCAGTACTTC. Full variable domain (rest looked up from reference TRBV5-1 and TRBJ2-5): KAGVTQTPRYLIKTRGQQVTLSCSPISGHRSVSWYQQTPGQGLQFLFEYFSETQRNKGNFPGRFSGRQFSNSRSEMNVSTLELGDSALYLCASSDRGKAETQYFGPGTRLLVL.

V usage is TRBV7-3 and J usage is TRBJ1-1; D gene uncertain. CDR3 length: 11 residues. Germline CDR1 reads SGHTA; CDR2 reads FQGTGA. V was cut by 2 bases and J by 8 bases, with 6 bases left in between. The CDR3 DNA follows: TGTGCCAGCAGCTTATACTACGAAGCTTTCTTT. Its protein is CASSLYYEAFF.

In its sample, this clonotype was seen a few times. The chain links TRBV27 to TRBJ2-3; perhaps TRBD1 as D (6 bases). This CDR3 is built from 15 residues. V was shortened by 4 bases and J by 4 bases, with 15 bases between the two germline ends. Germline lookup yields CDR1 MNHEY and CDR2 SMNVEV (reference sequence). Here the CDR3 reads CASSSMRTAADTQYF. The CDR3 nucleotides are TGTGCCAGCAGTTCGATGAGGACAGCAGCAGATACGCAGTATTTT.

This clonotype was picked up a small number of times. This sequence joins TRBV20-1 and TRBJ1-2; D unresolved. Trimming took off 5 bases at V and 7 bases at J, with 14 bases between the two ends. From germline, CDR1 is DFQATT and CDR2 SNEGSKA (reference sequence). CDR3 length equals 12 residues. CDR3: CSALDGEGGYTF. The CDR3 DNA sequence: TGCAGTGCTCTGGACGGTGAAGGTGGCTACACCTTC.

This clonotype was counted a single time. This chain uses TRBV21-1 with TRBJ2-7; TRBD1, the D gene given by the table, was not confirmed from the DNA. TRBV21-1 has pseudogene status. This CDR3 region has 16 residues. CDR3 region: CASSKEGTDQTYEQYF. The CDR3 region has the DNA TGTGCCAGCAGCAAAGAGGGGACAGATCAAACCTACGAGCAGTACTTC.

The CDR3 loop is CASSLTTSGGNTGELFF. CDR3 nucleotide sequence: TGTGCCAGCAGCTTGACGACTAGCGGGGGAAACACCGGGGAGCTGTTTTTT. The V gene is TRBV7-2, the J gene TRBJ2-2; 12 positions agree with TRBD2. This CDR3 is 17 amino acids long. The germline V gene encodes CDR1 SGHTA and CDR2 FQGNSA. J lost 2 bases, V lost 3 bases, and 4 bases had no gene match.

V and J are TRBV20-1 and TRBJ1-1, with TRBD1 identical over 7 bases. The CDR3 spans 14 residues. Unmatched junction bases numbered 4, after V lost 2 bases and J lost 1 base. Germline V gene sequence: CDR1 DFQATT, CDR2 SNEGSKA (reference sequence). CDR3 in amino acids: CSARRDSKNTEAFF. DNA for the CDR3: TGCAGTGCTAGAAGGGACAGTAAGAACACTGAAGCTTTCTTT.